These 27 T cell receptor beta chains were sequenced from one sample in a study of blood T cell repertoires in COVID-19. Data came from immunoSEQ multiplex PCR; TCRdb stores just in-frame clones and leaves some out. In the table there are approximately 230,000 clones, roughly 83% of which are singletons. The sequencing sample was made of peripheral blood. The receptors here all came from an elderly man with acute or convalescent COVID-19.

The chain couples TRBV6-5 to TRBJ2-7; weak D call: TRBD1 (6 bases). Per germline, CDR1 MNHEY and CDR2 SVGAGI. Deletions cut 10 bases from V and 3 bases from J, with 19 bases between. CDR3 length: 14 amino acids. CDR3 coding DNA: TGTGCCACCCAATACAGACAGGTGAGCTACGAGCAGTACTTC. The encoded protein is CATQYRQVSYEQYF.

The CDR3 bases are TGTGCCAGCAGCTTGGCCGGACAGGGGCCGACCCAGCATTTT. Its translation is CASSLAGQGPTQHF. The V and J genes are TRBV5-6 and TRBJ1-5; 9 bases align to TRBD1. Germline values: CDR1 SGHDT, CDR2 YYEEEE. J was trimmed by 11 bases and V by 0 bases; bases with no gene match: 6. This CDR3 is built from 14 residues.

This chain links TRBV7-8 with TRBJ1-2; tentative D call: TRBD1 (6 bases). Deletions cut 3 bases from V and 8 bases from J, with 13 bases between. The germline V gene has CDR1 SGHVS and CDR2 FQNEAQ. This CDR3 comprises 13 residues. The CDR3 loop is CASSFARGEGYTF. The CDR3 DNA follows: TGTGCCAGCAGCTTTGCCAGGGGCGAAGGCTACACCTTC.

This clone came up a few times. V and J are TRBV3-1 (or the pseudogene TRBV3-2) and TRBJ2-7; 11 bases are a match to TRBD2. The ends lost 4 bases at V and 2 bases at J; junction bases unmatched: 4. The CDR3 is 15 residues long. Germline CDR1 reads LGHDT; CDR2 reads YNNKEL (reference sequence). CDR3 protein: CASSLVAGGTYEQYF. The CDR3 DNA is TGTGCCAGCAGCCTCGTAGCGGGAGGGACCTACGAGCAGTACTTC.

The rearrangement joins TRBV30 to TRBJ2-1, with 14 positions matching TRBD2. CDR3 length: 15 residues. Germline V gene data show CDR1 as GTSNPN and CDR2 as SVGIG (reference sequence). The junction had 6 bases not matched to a gene; V was cut back by 4 bases and J by 7 bases. The CDR3 DNA reads TGTGCCTGGAACACCGGGACTAGCGGGAGTAATGAGCAGTTCTTC. It encodes CAWNTGTSGSNEQFF. Looking up the rest from reference TRBV30 and TRBJ2-1 gives the full variable domain: SQTIHQWPATLVQPVGSPLSLECTVEGTSNPNLYWYRQAAGRGLQLLFYSVGIGQISSEVPQNLSASRPQDRQFILSSKKLLLSDSGFYLCAWNTGTSGSNEQFFGPGTRLTVL.

The chain is built from TRBV19 and TRBJ1-4, with a possible D match to TRBD1 (6 bases). The germline gives CDR1 LNHDA, CDR2 SQIVND (reference sequence). Trimming stripped 3 bases from V and 8 bases from J, with 10 bases between. The CDR3 has 13 amino acids. The CDR3 sequence is CASSMGQGEKLFF. The CDR3 DNA sequence: TGTGCCAGTAGTATGGGGCAGGGGGAAAAACTGTTTTTT.

CDR3 sequence: CASSLGQYSNQPQHF. CDR3 nucleotides: TGCGCCAGCAGCTTAGGACAATATAGCAATCAGCCCCAGCATTTT. The chain recombines TRBV5-1 with TRBJ1-5; the D gene is possibly TRBD1 (5 bases). V lost 2 bases and J lost 0, with 9 bases in between. The CDR3 runs to 15 residues. CDR1 and CDR2 (germline): SGHRS, YFSETQ. Drawing the rest from reference TRBV5-1 and TRBJ1-5, the complete variable domain is KAGVTQTPRYLIKTRGQQVTLSCSPISGHRSVSWYQQTPGQGLQFLFEYFSETQRNKGNFPGRFSGRQFSNSRSEMNVSTLELGDSALYLCASSLGQYSNQPQHFGDGTRLSIL.

The V gene is TRBV3-1 (or the pseudogene TRBV3-2), the J gene TRBJ2-1; 8 bases line up with TRBD1. Trimming at V came to 4 bases and at J to 8 bases, leaving 10 bases not matched to a gene. The germline gives CDR1 LGHDT, CDR2 YNNKEL (reference sequence). The CDR3 runs 15 residues. The CDR3 spells CASSPWTGNTDEQFF. CDR3 nucleotides: TGTGCCAGCAGCCCTTGGACAGGGAATACCGATGAGCAGTTCTTC.

The chain joins TRBV24-1 to TRBJ1-2; 8 bases match TRBD1. There are 13 residues in the CDR3. Germline V CDR1 and CDR2: KGHDR, SFDVKD. V trimming: 4 bases; J trimming: 8 bases; junction bases outside the gene matches: 5. DNA for the CDR3: TGTGCCACCAGTGAGGACAGGGTGAGCGGCTACACCTTC. Protein sequence: CATSEDRVSGYTF.

V gene TRBV9 combines with J gene TRBJ1-3, with D possibly being TRBD1 (6 bases). This CDR3 region has 15 residues. V lost 4 bases and J lost 0, with 11 bases in between. Germline CDR1 and CDR2: SGDLS and YYNGEE. This chain's CDR3 is CASSNRDGSGNTIYF. The CDR3 region has the DNA TGTGCCAGCAGCAACAGGGACGGCTCTGGAAACACCATATATTTT.

This rearrangement joins TRBV6-6 to TRBJ1-4, with D maybe TRBD1 (5 bases). The CDR3 contains 14 residues. Trimming removed 7 bases at V and 8 bases at J, with 17 bases between. Germline V gene sequence: CDR1 MNHNY, CDR2 SVGAGI (reference sequence). CDR3 residues: CASTPGGPQEKLFF. The CDR3, as DNA: TGTGCCAGCACACCCGGGGGTCCTCAAGAAAAACTGTTTTTT.

The rearrangement joins TRBV9 to TRBJ1-6; D is unresolved. The germline gives CDR1 SGDLS, CDR2 YYNGEE. The CDR3 covers 17 residues. Trimming pared 4 bases from V and 5 bases from J, leaving 19 bases between. The CDR3, as DNA: TGTGCCAGCAGCTCCGGATCGCCGGGAGGTCATAATTCACCCCTCCACTTT. The encoded protein is CASSSGSPGGHNSPLHF.

The V gene is TRBV7-9, the J gene TRBJ2-7; 9 bases map to TRBD1. The CDR3 consists of 15 residues. The V segment lost 5 bases and the J segment 4 bases; nucleotides outside the gene matches: 9. The germline V gene encodes CDR1 SEHNR and CDR2 FQNEAQ (reference sequence). Written as DNA, the CDR3 is TGTGCCAGCAGCGACCGTACCGGGACAGGGTACGAGCAGTACTTC. Protein product: CASSDRTGTGYEQYF.

The chain links TRBV5-4 to TRBJ2-1; 9 bases match TRBD2. V trimming: 0 bases; J trimming: 6 bases; junction bases outside the gene matches: 4. This CDR3 contains 15 residues. The V gene's germline CDR1 is SGHNT and CDR2 YYREEE (reference sequence). The CDR3 reads CASSLGGGALNEQFF. CDR3 DNA: TGTGCCAGCAGCTTGGGCGGGGGGGCCCTCAATGAGCAGTTCTTC.

The chain employs TRBV28 and TRBJ1-1; D not resolved. Per germline, CDR1 MDHEN and CDR2 SYDVKM. The length of the CDR3 is 12 residues. Trimming removed 7 bases from V and 1 base from J, with 7 bases in between. This chain's CDR3 is CASNLRNTEAFF. As DNA, the CDR3 is TGTGCCAGCAACCTAAGGAACACTGAAGCTTTCTTT.

V and J are TRBV5-1 and TRBJ2-5; D is undetermined. Between the trimmed V and J ends, which lost 1 base and 2 bases, there was a span of 9 bases. This CDR3 has 14 residues. Per the germline V gene, CDR1 is SGHRS and CDR2 is YFSETQ. Written as DNA, the CDR3 is TGCGCCAGCAGCTTGATGGCAGTACAAGAGACCCAGTACTTC. This codes for CASSLMAVQETQYF.

The chain employs TRBV7-2 and TRBJ2-1; TRBD1 might be the D (6 bases). Trimming cost V 5 bases and J 15 bases, with 17 bases left between them. This CDR3 contains 12 residues. Germline CDR1 and CDR2: SGHTA and FQGNSA. This CDR3 reads CASSQSTGKGFF. The DNA of the CDR3 is TGTGCCAGCAGCCAGAGTACAGGGAAGGGGTTCTTC. Based on the CDR3 plus reference TRBV7-2 and TRBJ2-1, the full variable domain is GAGVSQSPSNKVTEKGKDVELRCDPISGHTALYWYRQSLGQGLEFLIYFQGNSAPDKSGLPSDRFSAERTGGSVSTLTIQRTQQEDSAVYLCASSQSTGKGFFGPGTRLTVL.

The chain uses TRBV27 and TRBJ2-7; TRBD1 matches at 8 bases. This CDR3 is built from 15 residues. Trimming removed 4 bases from V and 3 bases from J; junction bases left unmatched: 8. Per germline, CDR1 MNHEY and CDR2 SMNVEV (reference sequence). CDR3 DNA: TGTGCCAGCAGTTCCCTAGGGACAGGTGACTACGAGCAGTACTTC. Translating it yields CASSSLGTGDYEQYF.

V is TRBV24-1 and J is TRBJ2-3, with a tentative D call TRBD1 (6 bases). The V end lost 8 bases, the J end lost 2 bases, and 13 bases lay between the germline ends. The germline V gene has CDR1 KGHDR and CDR2 SFDVKD. CDR3 length equals 14 residues. CDR3 residues: CATKQAGDTDTQYF. In DNA form, the CDR3 reads TGTGCCACCAAACAAGCAGGGGACACAGATACGCAGTATTTT.

The chain employs TRBV30 and TRBJ1-2; D may be TRBD1 (6 bases). V gave up 1 base and J gave up 4 bases, with 19 bases separating them. The CDR3 length is 16 residues. Looked up from germline, CDR1 is GTSNPN and CDR2 is SVGIG (reference sequence). DNA for the CDR3: TGTGCCTGGAGTGCCAAGGCCCAGGGGCGAGGCTATGGCTACACCTTC. Translated: CAWSAKAQGRGYGYTF.

V is TRBV7-9 and J is TRBJ1-4; a possible D gene is TRBD1 (5 bases). Deletions cut 8 bases from V and 8 bases from J, with 12 bases between. The CDR3 covers 12 residues. Germline CDR1 reads SEHNR; CDR2 reads FQNEAQ (reference sequence). CDR3 nucleotide sequence: TGTGCCAGCCGTGCGGGGCACGAAAAACTGTTTTTT. Translated: CASRAGHEKLFF.

The rearrangement uses TRBV19 and TRBJ2-7; 7 bases fit TRBD1. The germline V gene has CDR1 LNHDA and CDR2 SQIVND (reference sequence). This CDR3 is built from 14 residues. J was trimmed by 2 bases and V by 7 bases; bases with no gene match: 8. DNA of the CDR3: TGTGCCAGTACCCGCAGGGGGTTCCCCTACGAGCAGTACTTC. Protein sequence: CASTRRGFPYEQYF. Drawing the rest from reference TRBV19 and TRBJ2-7, the complete variable domain is DGGITQSPKYLFRKEGQNVTLSCEQNLNHDAMYWYRQDPGQGLRLIYYSQIVNDFQKGDIAEGYSVSREKKESFPLTVTSAQKNPTAFYLCASTRRGFPYEQYFGPGTRLTVT.

This chain joins TRBV19 and TRBJ2-1; 7 nucleotides line up with TRBD1. Germline values: CDR1 LNHDA, CDR2 SQIVND (reference sequence). The ends lost 4 bases at V and 0 bases at J; junction bases unmatched: 12. The CDR3 extends over 18 amino acids. The CDR3: CASSKTGLPVPSYNEQFF. The CDR3 DNA follows: TGTGCCAGTAGTAAGACAGGGTTGCCAGTCCCCTCCTACAATGAGCAGTTCTTC.

The gene calls are TRBV5-1 and TRBJ2-6; D ambiguous. V gave up 4 bases and J gave up 1 base, with 3 bases separating them. This CDR3 is 13 amino acids long. The germline V gene has CDR1 SGHRS and CDR2 YFSETQ. The CDR3 nucleotides are TGCGCCAGCAGCCCATCTGGGGCCAACGTCCTGACTTTC. Its protein is CASSPSGANVLTF.

The chain combines TRBV7-2 with TRBJ1-5; D is possibly TRBD1 (5 bases). V was clipped by 5 bases and J by 7 bases, with 18 bases between them. The CDR3 length is 15 residues. The germline V gene encodes CDR1 SGHTA and CDR2 FQGNSA. Written as DNA, the CDR3 is TGTGCCAGCAGCCTCCAAGGGGCAGGGCTACAGCCCCAGCATTTT. Translating it yields CASSLQGAGLQPQHF.

The chain combines TRBV5-4 with TRBJ2-1; 8 positions agree with TRBD2. Germline trimming cut 4 bases from V and 6 bases from J; bases unmatched to any gene: 12. Looked up from germline, CDR1 is SGHNT and CDR2 is YYREEE (reference sequence). The CDR3 has 16 residues. In DNA, the CDR3 is TGTGCCAGCAGCCCCGGGGGGGGACTAGTCCTCAATGAGCAGTTCTTC. It encodes CASSPGGGLVLNEQFF.

The chain uses TRBV6-5 and TRBJ1-1, with D maybe TRBD1 (5 bases). The CDR3 sequence is 16 residues long. V shed 4 bases and J shed 2 bases, with 17 bases lying between them. The germline CDR1 and CDR2 sequences are MNHEY and SVGAGI. The CDR3 region is CASSSQALGFNTEAFF. CDR3 DNA sequence: TGTGCCAGCAGTTCACAGGCGTTGGGCTTTAACACTGAAGCTTTCTTT.